These 9 T cell receptor beta chains originate from one sample sequenced in a study of T cells after yellow fever vaccination. TCRdb reprocessed the 5' RACE reads via MiXCR and lists one record per CDR3 protein. This repertoire shows 300,000 or so distinct CDR3 sequences, around 4.1% found once; its top ten account for approximately 24%. Sequenced here: PBMCs, sampled 5 days after the yellow fever booster vaccination. These receptors were collected from a man between 18 and 29 years old who received the YFV17D yellow fever vaccine.

This clonotype has at least ten counts. This chain uses TRBV29-1 with TRBJ2-4; 11 nucleotides match TRBD1. J lost 12 bases, V lost 2 bases, and 6 bases had no gene match. The CDR3 extends over 13 amino acids. Germline V gene data show CDR1 as SQVTM and CDR2 as ANQGSEA. The CDR3 region is CSVERTGGETQYF. The CDR3 nucleotides are TGCAGCGTTGAAAGGACAGGGGGCGAGACTCAGTACTTC.

This clonotype was recorded many times. V gene TRBV18 combines with J gene TRBJ2-7; TRBD1 is a possible D gene (6 bases). The V gene's germline CDR1 is KGHSH and CDR2 LQKENI. V shed 1 base and J shed 2 bases, with 12 bases lying between them. The CDR3 has 15 residues. The CDR3 DNA reads TGTGCCAGCTCACCACTCGCAGGGGAGACCTACGAGCAGTACTTC. Its protein is CASSPLAGETYEQYF.

The genes are TRBV5-1 and TRBJ2-5, with D maybe TRBD1 (6 bases). Germline CDR1 reads SGHRS; CDR2 reads YFSETQ. The length of the CDR3 is 16 residues. Between the trimmed V and J ends, which lost 0 bases and 2 bases, there was a span of 14 bases. CDR3 bases: TGCGCCAGCAGCTTGGCTTCTATAGGGGGACAAGAGACCCAGTACTTC. Translation: CASSLASIGGQETQYF.

This clonotype was seen ten or more times. Here the CDR3 DNA reads TGTGCCTGGACCGTGGGGGGGAGCGGTAACACTGAAGCTTTCTTT. This translates into CAWTVGGSGNTEAFF. The chain recombines TRBV30 with TRBJ1-1; TRBD1 might be the D (5 bases). CDR3 length equals 15 residues. Trimming pared 4 bases from V and 2 bases from J, leaving 17 bases between. Germline V gene data show CDR1 as GTSNPN and CDR2 as SVGIG (reference sequence).

The chain joins TRBV20-1 to TRBJ2-1, with D maybe TRBD2 (6 bases). The CDR3 loop spans 11 amino acids. Looked up from germline, CDR1 is DFQATT and CDR2 is SNEGSKA (reference sequence). Trimming cost V 3 bases and J 9 bases, with 9 bases left between them. CDR3 amino acids: CSASWGGEQFF. As DNA, the CDR3 is TGCAGTGCTAGTTGGGGAGGTGAGCAGTTCTTC.

This clonotype has ten or more counts. The genes are TRBV7-2 and TRBJ2-3; D unclear. Trimming cost V 5 bases and J 6 bases, with 15 bases left between them. The CDR3 spans 14 residues. Germline CDR1 reads SGHTA; CDR2 reads FQGNSA. The CDR3 DNA reads as TGTGCCAGCAGCCGGGTCCTAATCACCGATACGCAGTATTTT. Translated: CASSRVLITDTQYF.

The chain carries TRBV5-1 and TRBJ1-5; TRBD1 agrees at 10 bases. The CDR3 loop spans 17 amino acids. CDR1 is SGHRS and CDR2 is YFSETQ in the germline V gene. V lost 0 bases and J lost 0; bases outside the gene matches: 3. The CDR3 region has the DNA TGCGCCAGCAGCTTGGGGACAGGGGGTTTTAGCAATCAGCCCCAGCATTTT. Amino acids: CASSLGTGGFSNQPQHF. Variable domain in full (rest from reference TRBV5-1 and TRBJ1-5): KAGVTQTPRYLIKTRGQQVTLSCSPISGHRSVSWYQQTPGQGLQFLFEYFSETQRNKGNFPGRFSGRQFSNSRSEMNVSTLELGDSALYLCASSLGTGGFSNQPQHFGDGTRLSIL.

In its sample, this clonotype was seen a few times. The rearrangement joins TRBV7-2 to TRBJ2-3; 13 bases fit TRBD2. The ends lost 5 bases at V and 4 bases at J; junction bases unmatched: 9. The CDR3 is made up of 17 amino acids. The germline gives CDR1 SGHTA, CDR2 FQGNSA. The DNA for the CDR3 is TGTGCCAGCAGCCCGATACTAGCGGGGGGGCATCCAGATACGCAGTATTTT. It yields the protein CASSPILAGGHPDTQYF. Together with reference TRBV7-2 and TRBJ2-3, the CDR3 gives the full variable domain: GAGVSQSPSNKVTEKGKDVELRCDPISGHTALYWYRQSLGQGLEFLIYFQGNSAPDKSGLPSDRFSAERTGGSVSTLTIQRTQQEDSAVYLCASSPILAGGHPDTQYFGPGTRLTVL.

This clonotype was seen more than once but under ten times. The chain links TRBV6-2 or TRBV6-3 to TRBJ1-5; 12 bases are shared with TRBD1. With 0 bases clipped from V and 7 bases from J, the junction kept 10 bases outside the gene matches. This CDR3 has 18 amino acids. Per germline, CDR1 MNHEY and CDR2 SVGEGT. In nucleotides, the CDR3 is TGTGCCAGCAGTTACTCTCCGGGACAGGGGGCTCTAGGACAGCCCCAGCATTTT. Translated, it gives CASSYSPGQGALGQPQHF.